Below, one T cell receptor (beta chain) is given with its context. The repertoire was sequenced with immunoSEQ multiplex PCR; TCRdb's copy has only in-frame clones and lacks some. The profile shows about 410,000 clones, 75% to 90% of them singletons. The entry originates in a study of blood T cell repertoires in COVID-19. Germline CDR1 is MNHEY and CDR2 is SVGEGT. The CDR3 has 13 amino acids. V was trimmed by 4 bases and J by 3 bases, leaving 7 bases between them. The source material was peripheral blood. The V and J genes are TRBV6-2 or TRBV6-3 and TRBJ1-5; D is unclear. The origin of this receptor is a woman aged 40 to 50 with COVID-19, enrolled during active disease. CDR3 region: CASSLEYNQPQHF. Written as DNA, the CDR3 is TGTGCCAGCAGTTTGGAGTACAATCAGCCCCAGCATTTT.